The entry below gives a single T cell receptor (beta chain) sequence along with its context. This sample also contains other DNA sequences that code for the same CDR3. TCRdb keeps only in-frame clones here, not all; method: immunoSEQ multiplex PCR. The sample gives a few million clones, around 92% of which show up once; around 0.4% is in the top ten. The data were taken from a study of shared clonotypes between healthy human individuals. The CDR3 consists of 16 residues. Losses at the gene ends were 0 bases for V and 4 bases for J; bases not matched to a gene: 1. CDR1 and CDR2 from the germline V gene are KGHSH and LQKENI.

The chain links TRBV18 to TRBJ2-2, with 11 positions matching TRBD2. The receptor's source is a man aged 18 to 35 in good health. Some clones in this sample may be carry-over from other donors' samples. Sequencing was done on a sample of naive CD4+ T cells from PBMCs. Subset indicated: CD45RA+ positively selected. The CDR3: CASSPPLAGGTGELFF. CDR3 nucleotide sequence: TGTGCCAGCTCACCACCCCTAGCGGGAGGCACCGGGGAGCTGTTTTTT.